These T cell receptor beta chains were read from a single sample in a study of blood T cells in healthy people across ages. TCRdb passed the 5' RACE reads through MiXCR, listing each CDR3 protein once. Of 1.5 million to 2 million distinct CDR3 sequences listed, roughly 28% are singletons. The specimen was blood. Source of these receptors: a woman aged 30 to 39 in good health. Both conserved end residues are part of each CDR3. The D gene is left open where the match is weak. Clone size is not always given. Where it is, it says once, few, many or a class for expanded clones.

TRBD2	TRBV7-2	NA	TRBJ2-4	CASSWKGLAGGSKNIQYF	TGTGCCAGCAGCTGGAAGGGACTAGCGGGAGGATCCAAAAACATTCAGTACTTC
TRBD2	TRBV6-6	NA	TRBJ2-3	CASSYRTTREVTDTQYF	TGTGCCAGTAGTTACCGAACTACACGGGAGGTAACAGATACGCAGTATTTT
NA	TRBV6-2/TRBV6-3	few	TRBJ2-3	CASSYHGTRRQAQYF	TGTGCCAGCAGTTACCACGGGACTCGCCGTCAGGCGCAGTATTTT
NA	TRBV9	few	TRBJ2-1	CASSLRGGGVDEQFF	TGTGCCAGCAGCCTCCGAGGGGGGGGTGTGGATGAGCAGTTCTTC
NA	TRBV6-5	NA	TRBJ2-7	CASSYSRTPGSHEQYF	TGTGCCAGCAGTTACTCCCGGACCCCGGGGTCCCACGAGCAGTACTTC
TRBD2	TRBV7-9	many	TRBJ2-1	CASSLALGGTTINEQFF	TGTGCCAGCAGCTTGGCTTTAGGAGGGACTACCATCAATGAGCAGTTCTTC
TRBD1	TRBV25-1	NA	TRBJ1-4	CASSEWGTGGIEKLFF	TGTGCCAGCAGTGAATGGGGGACAGGGGGAATTGAAAAACTGTTTTTT
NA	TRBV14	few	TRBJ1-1	CASSHPGTATEAFF	TGTGCCAGCAGCCACCCAGGTACGGCCACTGAAGCTTTCTTT
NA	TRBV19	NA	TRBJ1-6	CVSSIVWTSYNSPLHF	TGTGTCAGTAGTATAGTATGGACCTCCTATAATTCACCCCTCCACTTT
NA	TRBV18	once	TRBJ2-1	CASSPPPGPNEQFF	TGTGCCAGCTCACCACCTCCGGGACCCAATGAGCAGTTCTTC
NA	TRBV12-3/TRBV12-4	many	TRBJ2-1	CASSRWDEQFF	TGTGCCAGCAGCAGGTGGGATGAGCAGTTCTTC
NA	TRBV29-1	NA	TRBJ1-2	CGVEGQGYGYTF	TGCGGCGTTGAAGGGCAGGGCTATGGCTACACCTTC
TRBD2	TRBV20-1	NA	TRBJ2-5	CSAGGKRGGQETQYF	TGCAGTGCTGGGGGCAAGCGGGGGGGCCAAGAGACCCAGTACTTC
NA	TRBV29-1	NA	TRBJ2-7	CGVDWGGEQYF	TGCGGCGTCGATTGGGGAGGCGAGCAGTACTTC
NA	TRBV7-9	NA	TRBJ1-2	CASSLAETRGNYGYTF	TGTGCCAGCAGCTTAGCGGAAACCCGGGGTAACTATGGCTACACCTTC
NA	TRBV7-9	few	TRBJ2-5	CASSSVDETQYF	TGTGCCAGCAGCTCCGTCGATGAGACCCAGTACTTC
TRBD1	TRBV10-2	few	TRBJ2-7	CASREGQGIHEQYF	TGCGCCAGCAGGGAGGGACAGGGGATCCACGAGCAGTACTTC
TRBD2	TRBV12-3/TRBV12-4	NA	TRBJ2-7	CASRERGGRTYNEQYF	TGTGCCAGCAGGGAGCGGGGGGGCCGGACCTACAATGAGCAGTACTTC
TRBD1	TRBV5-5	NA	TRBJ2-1	CTSSTGGGSTKRFF	TGTACCAGCAGCACAGGGGGCGGGAGCACTAAGCGGTTCTTC
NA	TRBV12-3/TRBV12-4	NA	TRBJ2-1	CASSFGLVEQFF	TGTGCCAGCAGTTTTGGCCTAGTTGAGCAGTTCTTC
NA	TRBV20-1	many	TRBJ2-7	CSARADSYEQYF	TGCAGTGCTAGAGCGGATTCCTACGAGCAGTACTTC
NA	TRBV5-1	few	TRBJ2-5	CASSLPGEATQYF	TGCGCCAGCAGCTTGCCAGGGGAAGCGACCCAGTACTTC
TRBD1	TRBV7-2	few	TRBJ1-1	CASSLDRGRRTEAFF	TGTGCCAGCAGCTTGGACAGGGGGAGGCGTACTGAAGCTTTCTTT
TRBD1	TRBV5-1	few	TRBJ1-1	CASSWTGGEAFF	TGCGCCAGCAGCTGGACAGGGGGCGAAGCTTTCTTT
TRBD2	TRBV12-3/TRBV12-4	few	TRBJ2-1	CASSPRGRASYNEQFF	TGTGCCAGCAGTCCCCGCGGGAGAGCCTCCTACAATGAGCAGTTCTTC
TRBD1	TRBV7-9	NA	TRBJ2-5	CAGSAPTGDETQYF	TGTGCCGGCAGCGCCCCGACAGGGGACGAGACCCAGTACTTC
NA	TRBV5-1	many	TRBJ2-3	CASSMSGGDDTQYF	TGCGCCAGCAGCATGTCCGGCGGGGATGATACGCAGTATTTT
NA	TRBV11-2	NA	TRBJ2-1	CASSPKPGSNEQFF	TGTGCCAGCAGCCCAAAACCAGGGAGCAATGAGCAGTTCTTC
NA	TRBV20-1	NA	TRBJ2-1	CSAISRDLYFNEQFF	TGCAGTGCTATATCCCGGGACTTATATTTTAATGAGCAGTTCTTC
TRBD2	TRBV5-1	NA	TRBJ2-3	CASSPGAGLSTDTQYF	TGCGCCAGCAGCCCCGGAGCGGGACTTAGCACAGATACGCAGTATTTT
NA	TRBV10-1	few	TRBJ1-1	CASSSPEEEKAFF	TGCGCCAGCAGTAGCCCTGAGGAAGAAAAAGCTTTCTTT
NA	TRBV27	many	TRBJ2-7	CASRGHPYEQYF	TGTGCCAGCAGGGGACACCCCTACGAGCAGTACTTC
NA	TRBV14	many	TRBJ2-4	CASSQAWAKNIQYF	TGTGCCAGCAGCCAAGCCTGGGCCAAAAACATTCAGTACTTC
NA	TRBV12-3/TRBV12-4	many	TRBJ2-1	CAAGVKQFF	TGTGCCGCCGGGGTGAAGCAGTTCTTC
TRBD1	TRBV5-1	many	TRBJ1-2	CASGKQGELNGYTF	TGCGCCAGCGGCAAACAGGGGGAGCTAAATGGCTACACCTTC
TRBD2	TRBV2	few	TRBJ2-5	CASSKEGGETQYF	TGTGCCAGCAGTAAGGAGGGAGGGGAGACCCAGTACTTC
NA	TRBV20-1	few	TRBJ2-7	CSAPSPGAGFDEQYF	TGCAGTGCCCCATCCCCGGGGGCCGGATTTGACGAGCAGTACTTC
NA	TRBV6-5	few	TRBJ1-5	CASSALGNQPQHF	TGTGCCAGCAGTGCCCTCGGTAATCAGCCCCAGCATTTT
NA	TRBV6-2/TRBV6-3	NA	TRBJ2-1	CASRPSGGEQFF	TGTGCCAGCAGACCAAGTGGGGGTGAGCAGTTCTTC
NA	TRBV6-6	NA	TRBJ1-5	CASFSGLGQPQHF	TGTGCCAGCTTTAGCGGGTTGGGACAGCCCCAGCATTTT
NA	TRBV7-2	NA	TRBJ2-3	CASSFNRVASDTQYF	TGTGCCAGCAGCTTCAATCGTGTAGCTTCAGATACGCAGTATTTT
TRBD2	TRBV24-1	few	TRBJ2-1	CATSGGGSGLARRNEQFF	TGTGCCACCAGTGGCGGGGGCAGCGGACTAGCGCGGCGGAATGAGCAGTTCTTC
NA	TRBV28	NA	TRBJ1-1	CASRTGGPNTEAFF	TGTGCCAGCAGGACGGGGGGTCCCAACACTGAAGCTTTCTTT
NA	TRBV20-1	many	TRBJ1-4	CSAPSPSTGTTNEKLFF	TGCAGTGCTCCCTCCCCCTCTACAGGGACAACTAATGAAAAACTGTTTTTT
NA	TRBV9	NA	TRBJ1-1	CASSVAERAGEAFF	TGTGCCAGCAGCGTAGCTGAAAGGGCGGGAGAAGCTTTCTTT
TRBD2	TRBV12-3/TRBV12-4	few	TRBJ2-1	CASSLVASGSHEQFF	TGTGCCAGCAGTTTGGTGGCTAGCGGGAGTCATGAGCAGTTCTTC
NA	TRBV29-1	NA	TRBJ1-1	CSVVGQGNTEAFF	TGCAGCGTTGTTGGGCAGGGGAACACTGAAGCTTTCTTT
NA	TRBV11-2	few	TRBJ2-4	CASSGGQNIQYF	TGTGCCAGCAGCGGGGGTCAAAACATCCAGTACTTC
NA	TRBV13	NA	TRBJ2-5	CASSLILSRETQYF	TGTGCCAGCAGCTTAATCTTATCCAGAGAGACCCAGTACTTC
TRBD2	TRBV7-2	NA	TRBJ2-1	CASSPVKRAGDYNEQFF	TGTGCCAGCAGCCCGGTTAAACGAGCGGGAGACTACAATGAGCAGTTCTTC
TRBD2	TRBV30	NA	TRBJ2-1	CAWSVSGRGEQFF	TGTGCCTGGAGTGTTAGCGGGAGGGGGGAGCAGTTCTTC
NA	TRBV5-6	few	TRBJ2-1	CASSSPRAVYNEQFF	TGTGCCAGCAGCTCCCCCCGGGCAGTATACAATGAGCAGTTCTTC
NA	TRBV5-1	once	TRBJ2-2	CASSSGAPPTGELFF	TGCGCCAGCAGCTCGGGGGCCCCACCGACGGGGGAGCTGTTTTTT
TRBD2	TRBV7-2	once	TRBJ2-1	CASSLLRLAGTNEQFF	TGTGCCAGCAGCTTACTCAGACTAGCGGGGACCAATGAGCAGTTCTTC
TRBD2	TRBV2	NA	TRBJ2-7	CASRPAGVYNEQYF	TGTGCCAGCAGGCCAGCGGGGGTTTACAATGAGCAGTACTTC
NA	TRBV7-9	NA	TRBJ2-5	CASSPGSVQETQYF	TGTGCCAGCAGCCCGGGGTCAGTCCAAGAGACCCAGTACTTC
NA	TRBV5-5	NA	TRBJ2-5	CASSLKRDYQETQYF	TGTGCCAGCAGCTTGAAACGGGACTACCAAGAGACCCAGTACTTC